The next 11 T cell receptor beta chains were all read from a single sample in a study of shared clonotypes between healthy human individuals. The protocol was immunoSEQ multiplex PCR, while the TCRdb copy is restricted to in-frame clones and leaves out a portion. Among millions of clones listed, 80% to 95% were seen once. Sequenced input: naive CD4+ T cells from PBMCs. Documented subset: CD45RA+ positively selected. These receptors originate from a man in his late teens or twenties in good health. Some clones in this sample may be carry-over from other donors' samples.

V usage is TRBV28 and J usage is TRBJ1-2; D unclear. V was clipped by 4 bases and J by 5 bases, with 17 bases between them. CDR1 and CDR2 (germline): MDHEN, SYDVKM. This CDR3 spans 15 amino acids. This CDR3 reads CASSSYLLQEYGYTF. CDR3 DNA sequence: TGTGCCAGCAGTTCCTACCTTCTCCAGGAGTATGGCTACACCTTC.

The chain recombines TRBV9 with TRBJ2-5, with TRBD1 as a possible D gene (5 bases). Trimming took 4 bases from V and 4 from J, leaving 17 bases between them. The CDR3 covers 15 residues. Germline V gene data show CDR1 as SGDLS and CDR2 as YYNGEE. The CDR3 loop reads CASSPRVRQGETQYF. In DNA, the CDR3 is TGTGCCAGCAGCCCCCGGGTGAGGCAGGGAGAGACCCAGTACTTC. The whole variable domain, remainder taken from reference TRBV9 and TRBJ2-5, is DSGVTQTPKHLITATGQRVTLRCSPRSGDLSVYWYQQSLDQGLQFLIQYYNGEERAKGNILERFSAQQFPDLHSELNLSSLELGDSALYFCASSPRVRQGETQYFGPGTRLLVL.

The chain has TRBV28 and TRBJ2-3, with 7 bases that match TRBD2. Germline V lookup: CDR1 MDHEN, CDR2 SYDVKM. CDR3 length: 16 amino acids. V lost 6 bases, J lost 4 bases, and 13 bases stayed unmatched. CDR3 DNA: TGTGCCAGCAGACGAAGTCGGGGGAGGGGTGCAGATACGCAGTATTTT. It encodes CASRRSRGRGADTQYF.

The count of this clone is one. This CDR3 is CASRRDSAEQYF. CDR3 DNA sequence: TGTGCCAGCAGAAGAGACAGTGCCGAGCAGTACTTC. The chain is built from TRBV27 and TRBJ2-7; a weak D match, TRBD1 (5 bases). Between the trimmed V and J ends, which lost 6 bases and 6 bases, there was a span of 12 bases. This CDR3 contains 12 residues. Germline assignment: CDR1 MNHEY and CDR2 SMNVEV (reference sequence).

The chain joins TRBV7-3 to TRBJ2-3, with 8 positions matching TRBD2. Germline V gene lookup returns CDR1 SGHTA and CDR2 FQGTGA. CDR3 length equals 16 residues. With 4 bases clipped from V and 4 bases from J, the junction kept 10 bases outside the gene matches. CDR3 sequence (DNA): TGTGCCAGCAGCTCCACGGGGGGGAGGGCCGCAGATACGCAGTATTTT. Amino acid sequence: CASSSTGGRAADTQYF.

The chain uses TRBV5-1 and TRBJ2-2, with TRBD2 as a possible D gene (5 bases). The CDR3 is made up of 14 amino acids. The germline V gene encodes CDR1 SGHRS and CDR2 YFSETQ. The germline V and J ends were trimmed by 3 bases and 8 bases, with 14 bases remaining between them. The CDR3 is CASSSTVTGGELFF. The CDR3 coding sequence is TGCGCCAGCAGCTCGACGGTGACGGGAGGGGAGCTGTTTTTT.

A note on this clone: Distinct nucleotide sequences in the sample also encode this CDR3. The CDR3 coding sequence is TGTGCCTGGAGTGTACGGCTAGCGGGAGGAGAGACCCAGTACTTC. It translates to CAWSVRLAGGETQYF. The rearrangement joins TRBV30 to TRBJ2-5, with TRBD2 matching 11 bases. Per germline, CDR1 GTSNPN and CDR2 SVGIG (reference sequence). CDR3 length: 15 amino acids. Trimming took 0 bases from V and 4 from J; bases not matched to a gene: 4.

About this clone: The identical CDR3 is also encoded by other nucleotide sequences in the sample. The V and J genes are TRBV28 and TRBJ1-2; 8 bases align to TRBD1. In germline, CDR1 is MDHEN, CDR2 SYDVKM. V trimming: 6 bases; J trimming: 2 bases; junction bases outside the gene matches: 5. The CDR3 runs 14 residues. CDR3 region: CASSHGQGNYGYTF. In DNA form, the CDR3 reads TGTGCCAGCAGCCATGGACAGGGCAACTATGGCTACACCTTC.

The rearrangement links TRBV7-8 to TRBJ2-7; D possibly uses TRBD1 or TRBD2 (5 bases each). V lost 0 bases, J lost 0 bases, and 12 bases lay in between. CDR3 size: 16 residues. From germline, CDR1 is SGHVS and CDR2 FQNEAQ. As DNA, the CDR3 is TGTGCCAGCAGCTTAGCCTCCGGGACCTTCTCCTACGAGCAGTACTTC. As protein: CASSLASGTFSYEQYF.

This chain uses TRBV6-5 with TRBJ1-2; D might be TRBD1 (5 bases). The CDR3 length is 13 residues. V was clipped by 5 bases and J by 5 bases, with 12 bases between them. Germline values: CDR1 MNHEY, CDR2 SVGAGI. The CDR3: CASSGQGVYGYTF. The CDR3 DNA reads TGTGCCAGCAGTGGGCAGGGTGTTTATGGCTACACCTTC.

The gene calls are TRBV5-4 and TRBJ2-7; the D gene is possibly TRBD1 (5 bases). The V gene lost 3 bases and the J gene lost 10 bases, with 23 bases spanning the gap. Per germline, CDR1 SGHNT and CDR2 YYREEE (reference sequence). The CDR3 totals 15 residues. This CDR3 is CASSWENFGHQNQYF. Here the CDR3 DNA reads TGTGCCAGCAGCTGGGAAAACTTTGGACATCAAAATCAGTACTTC.